This T cell receptor beta chain was identified in a study of monozygotic twins with inflammatory bowel disease. General study results and limits: Relative clonotype sharing with others was diminished in IBD patients versus healthy twins, particularly with disease activity.

Germline CDR1 reads LGHNA; CDR2 reads YSLEER. This CDR3 contains 15 residues. With regard to this clonotype: Its antigen is unidentified.

TCRdb reprocessed the 5' RACE reads and stores each CDR3 protein as one record, lacking DNA. This repertoire includes 300,000 to 400,000 distinct CDR3 sequences. The rearrangement joins TRBV4-3 to TRBJ2-3; TCRdb indicates TRBD2, and absent DNA this call remains unverified. Sample: blood. This TCR came from a human donor with ulcerative colitis or Crohn's disease, or a healthy co-twin of an affected twin (not recorded which). Here the CDR3 reads CASSQDQRDTDTQYF.